This is a list of T cell receptor beta chains from one sample in a study of lymphopenia after photon versus proton radiotherapy. Produced via immunoSEQ multiplex PCR; TCRdb's table is partial and in-frame only. The table lists 65,000 to 70,000 clones, roughly 93% of them singletons. The sample in question was peripheral blood, obtained from a patient treated with photon-based radiotherapy. The receptors stem from a woman aged 70-85 years with pancreatic cancer. Both conserved end residues are part of each CDR3. The D gene is left open where the match is weak. The listing skips clone size in some rows; elsewhere it reads once, few, many or a size class.

abundance: NA; v_gene: TRBV5-6; d_gene: TRBD1; len: 17; j_gene: TRBJ2-3; CDR3aa: CASSSGTGRALADTQYF; CDR3nt: TGTGCCAGCAGCTCCGGGACAGGGCGGGCCTTAGCAGATACGCAGTATTTT
abundance: NA; v_gene: TRBV5-1; d_gene: TRBD1; len: 16; j_gene: TRBJ1-1; CDR3aa: CASSAGTGGGGTEAFF; CDR3nt: TGCGCCAGCAGCGCGGGGACAGGGGGCGGAGGCACTGAAGCTTTCTTT
abundance: NA; v_gene: TRBV21-1; d_gene: NA; len: 19; j_gene: TRBJ2-1; CDR3aa: CASSTPGTIPKPTCNEQFF; CDR3nt: TGTGCCAGCAGCACCCCCGGGACAATCCCGAAACCGACATGCAATGAGCAGTTCTTC
abundance: NA; v_gene: TRBV19; d_gene: NA; len: 15; j_gene: TRBJ2-7; CDR3aa: CASSIAGTDFYEQYF; CDR3nt: TGTGCCAGTAGTATCGCCGGGACGGATTTCTACGAGCAGTACTTC
abundance: few; v_gene: TRBV27; d_gene: NA; len: 16; j_gene: TRBJ2-2; CDR3aa: CASSPSKGGMAGELFF; CDR3nt: TGTGCCAGCAGTCCTAGTAAAGGGGGAATGGCCGGGGAGCTGTTTTTT
abundance: NA; v_gene: TRBV25-1; d_gene: NA; len: 14; j_gene: TRBJ2-3; CDR3aa: CASSEAGSTDTQYF; CDR3nt: TGTGCCAGCAGTGAAGCCGGGAGCACAGATACGCAGTATTTT
abundance: NA; v_gene: TRBV29-1; d_gene: NA; len: 16; j_gene: TRBJ2-1; CDR3aa: CSVRGREDFPPNEQFF; CDR3nt: TGCAGCGTGAGGGGGCGGGAGGATTTCCCCCCCAATGAGCAGTTCTTC
abundance: once; v_gene: TRBV2; d_gene: NA; len: 14; j_gene: TRBJ1-2; CDR3aa: CASSDRGANYGYTF; CDR3nt: TGTGCCAGCAGTGATCGGGGGGCTAACTATGGCTACACCTTC
abundance: NA; v_gene: TRBV7-8; d_gene: TRBD1; len: 15; j_gene: TRBJ1-2; CDR3aa: CASSDRVQGHYGYTF; CDR3nt: TGTGCCAGCAGCGACAGGGTACAGGGCCACTATGGCTACACCTTC
abundance: NA; v_gene: TRBV18; d_gene: NA; len: 17; j_gene: TRBJ1-1; CDR3aa: CASSRDSGPPGPDGAFF; CDR3nt: TGTGCCAGCTCACGCGACTCGGGCCCGCCTGGGCCTGATGGGGCTTTCTTT
abundance: NA; v_gene: TRBV7-9; d_gene: NA; len: 11; j_gene: TRBJ2-7; CDR3aa: CAIDRTYEQYF; CDR3nt: TGTGCCATCGACAGAACCTACGAGCAGTACTTC
abundance: once; v_gene: TRBV6-1; d_gene: NA; len: 13; j_gene: TRBJ1-5; CDR3aa: CASILNSNQPQHF; CDR3nt: TGTGCCAGCATTTTGAATAGCAATCAGCCCCAGCATTTT
abundance: NA; v_gene: TRBV7-9; d_gene: NA; len: 13; j_gene: TRBJ2-7; CDR3aa: CASSLGSFYEQYF; CDR3nt: TGTGCCAGCAGCTTAGGTTCCTTCTACGAGCAGTACTTC
abundance: NA; v_gene: TRBV28; d_gene: TRBD1; len: 15; j_gene: TRBJ2-2; CDR3aa: CASSIGQGRIGELFF; CDR3nt: TGTGCCAGCAGCATAGGACAGGGAAGGATCGGGGAGCTGTTTTTT
abundance: NA; v_gene: TRBV5-3; d_gene: NA; len: 13; j_gene: TRBJ1-1; CDR3aa: CASSSSSETEAFF; CDR3nt: TGTGCCAGCAGCTCCTCGTCTGAGACTGAAGCTTTCTTT
abundance: NA; v_gene: TRBV28; d_gene: NA; len: 13; j_gene: TRBJ1-5; CDR3aa: CASSPGVSQPQHF; CDR3nt: TGTGCCAGCAGCCCTGGGGTGAGTCAGCCCCAGCATTTT
abundance: once; v_gene: TRBV19; d_gene: NA; len: 16; j_gene: TRBJ1-5; CDR3aa: CASSSGTVHSNQPQHF; CDR3nt: TGTGCCAGTAGTAGTGGCACAGTTCATAGCAATCAGCCCCAGCATTTT
abundance: NA; v_gene: TRBV29-1; d_gene: TRBD1; len: 14; j_gene: TRBJ2-1; CDR3aa: CSVLGQGGYNEQFF; CDR3nt: TGCAGCGTGCTCGGACAGGGCGGTTACAATGAGCAGTTCTTC
abundance: once; v_gene: TRBV14; d_gene: TRBD2; len: 15; j_gene: TRBJ2-7; CDR3aa: CASSRLSGDYTEQYF; CDR3nt: TGTGCCAGCAGCCGGCTTAGCGGGGATTACACCGAGCAGTACTTC
abundance: NA; v_gene: TRBV18; d_gene: NA; len: 15; j_gene: TRBJ2-6; CDR3aa: CASSPPTGGANVLTF; CDR3nt: TGTGCCAGCTCACCACCAACTGGTGGGGCCAACGTCCTGACTTTC
abundance: NA; v_gene: TRBV28; d_gene: NA; len: 12; j_gene: TRBJ2-3; CDR3aa: CASSPPTDTQYF; CDR3nt: TGTGCCAGCAGTCCCCCCACAGATACGCAGTATTTT
abundance: NA; v_gene: TRBV19; d_gene: TRBD2; len: 15; j_gene: TRBJ2-5; CDR3aa: CASSPSGGRGETQYF; CDR3nt: TGTGCCAGTAGTCCTAGCGGAGGGCGGGGAGAGACCCAGTACTTC
abundance: NA; v_gene: TRBV7-9; d_gene: NA; len: 13; j_gene: TRBJ2-7; CDR3aa: CASSLYRFGEQYF; CDR3nt: TGTGCCAGCAGCTTATACAGATTCGGGGAGCAGTACTTC
abundance: NA; v_gene: TRBV4-2; d_gene: NA; len: 17; j_gene: TRBJ1-4; CDR3aa: CASSQDPGRGTNEKLFF; CDR3nt: TGTGCCAGCAGCCAAGATCCGGGCAGGGGAACTAATGAAAAACTGTTTTTT
abundance: NA; v_gene: TRBV7-2; d_gene: NA; len: 13; j_gene: TRBJ2-2; CDR3aa: CASSQQNTGELFF; CDR3nt: TGTGCCAGCAGCCAGCAGAACACCGGGGAGCTGTTTTTT
abundance: NA; v_gene: TRBV19; d_gene: NA; len: 15; j_gene: TRBJ1-1; CDR3aa: CASRGPGPEGAEAFF; CDR3nt: TGTGCCAGTAGAGGTCCGGGACCCGAAGGCGCTGAAGCTTTCTTT
abundance: NA; v_gene: TRBV28; d_gene: NA; len: 12; j_gene: TRBJ1-1; CDR3aa: CASSFLREKAFF; CDR3nt: TGTGCCAGCAGTTTTTTGAGGGAGAAAGCTTTCTTT
abundance: NA; v_gene: TRBV4-3; d_gene: TRBD2; len: 21; j_gene: TRBJ2-1; CDR3aa: CASSPTAFSGRGGTSYNEQFF; CDR3nt: TGCGCCAGCAGCCCAACTGCCTTTTCCGGGAGGGGGGGGACTTCCTACAATGAGCAGTTCTTC
abundance: NA; v_gene: TRBV10-3; d_gene: TRBD1; len: 14; j_gene: TRBJ2-7; CDR3aa: CAISDSTGSYEQYF; CDR3nt: TGTGCCATCAGTGACTCGACAGGGAGTTACGAGCAGTACTTC
abundance: NA; v_gene: TRBV6-1; d_gene: TRBD1; len: 14; j_gene: TRBJ2-1; CDR3aa: CASKGAGTYNEQFF; CDR3nt: TGTGCCAGCAAGGGGGCAGGGACATACAATGAGCAGTTCTTC